Shown below are 2 T cell receptor beta chains from a single sample sequenced in a study of CD8 T cells in ankylosing spondylitis. TCRdb used MiXCR to reprocess the 5' RACE reads, holding one entry per CDR3 protein. The table lists 200,000 to 250,000 distinct CDR3 sequences, about 10% of them singletons. The sequenced sample consisted of blood, either unsorted or a sorted T cell fraction (not recorded which). The receptor set was obtained from a male donor with ankylosing spondylitis or in good health (not recorded which).

This clonotype was recorded many times. The chain links TRBV5-1 to TRBJ1-2; maybe TRBD1 (5 bases). The CDR3 spans 14 residues. V lost 4 bases and J lost 5, with 15 bases in between. CDR1 SGHRS and CDR2 YFSETQ come from the germline V gene. CDR3 residues: CASSVGTETYGYTF. The CDR3 nucleotides are TGCGCCAGCAGCGTGGGGACTGAAACTTATGGCTACACCTTC.

This clonotype was counted ten times or more. The gene calls are TRBV20-1 and TRBJ1-2, with D hard to call. The V end lost 7 bases, the J end lost 1 base, and 13 bases lay between the germline ends. CDR3 length: 13 amino acids. The V gene's germline CDR1 is DFQATT and CDR2 SNEGSKA (reference sequence). The CDR3 spells CSVTREGNYGYTF. The CDR3, as DNA: TGCAGTGTCACGAGGGAGGGTAACTATGGCTACACCTTC.